Included here is one TCR beta chain sequence, with context. This clonotype was counted at least ten times. The antigen it binds to is not known. No base-level quality is on record; no much larger clone is a single base apart. The source of the sample is a study of identical twins (dated by TCRdb to the mid-2010s). For the study in its entirety: To test whether fetal clonotypes persist, the study used deep sequencing on TCR alpha and beta repertoires from monozygotic twins, unrelated adults of various ages, and cord blood. To rule out contamination, replicate twin experiments were performed at different times with different library preparation protocols.

Broad study findings and their caveats: Out-of-frame TCR alpha sequences shared between twins showed an excess of low generation-probability sequences compared with coincidental sharing between unrelated individuals. Abundant cord blood beta clonotypes carried fewer insertions; young adult naive repertoires showed a weaker similar trend, while memory repertoires showed none. Conclusions relied on cross-sectional statistical analysis, since the same donors could not be followed over many years. The excess sharing between twins in beta out-of-frame sequences was weaker because fewer shared sequences reduced the signal-to-noise ratio. Out-of-frame TCR alpha sharing in monozygotic twins was systematically underestimated by recombination models, whereas sharing between unrelated individuals was in agreement with the recombination models. Invariant T cells such as MAIT and iNKT could partly confound zero-insertion analyses, although diverse VJ usage argued against such confounding for most clonotypes.

Every donor was a healthy Caucasian. Three pairs of female monozygotic twins, all aged 18 to 29 years, were included in the twin cohort. Miltenyi CD45RO+ enrichment and human naive T-cell isolation kits were used to isolate memory (CD45RO+) and naive T cells from PBMC. Receptor libraries were prepared by 5' RACE. This sample was sequenced with an Illumina HiSeq 2000. A universal primer binding site was introduced by template switching, and a unique molecular identifier was present in the final cDNA, enabling accurate counting of TCR cDNA molecules. Specific primers in the conserved constant-segment region were used to synthesize first-strand cDNA for TCR alpha and beta chains. To control for contamination, every cDNA library was double barcoded, receiving both a SMART-Mk sample barcode and Illumina barcodes. TruSeq adapter sequences along with Illumina sample barcodes were introduced in two successive PCR steps. Sequencing of the TCR alpha and beta cDNA libraries was done on the Illumina HiSeq platform using custom primers. The original pipeline was this. Raw reads were processed with MiGEC to extract unique molecular identifiers, and MiXCR was used to determine CDR3 positions. Recombination models were inferred per individual with the repgenHMM and IGoR tools using an EM algorithm. The tcR package in R was used for shared clonotype analysis, with sharing normalized by the product of cloneset sizes. To study raw recombination without the effects of thymic and clonal selection, out-of-frame nonproductive sequences were analyzed. The raw public reads went through TCRdb reprocessing: fastp at Q25, MiXCR clone calling, in-frame beta chains kept. Rows with one shared CDR3 protein collapse into an entry with the most common genes and DNA. The V and J calls follow TCRdb's processing rather than the paper's. The sample includes some 200,000 distinct CDR3 sequences, with 6% to 9% observed a single time. In total, the top ten clones hold around 1.8% of the sample.

The same specimen was also included in a second study, on yellow fever vaccine responses in identical twins. Looking at the second paper: The T cell response to vaccination in identical twins was reported by the authors to appear partly convergent and partly personalized. In the study, vaccine-responding T cell clones were precisely tracked in identical twins.

This clonotype originated in a woman under 30 in good health. Sequenced input: memory (CD45RO+) T cells sorted from blood. In light of the paper, this sample's cell subset or site label describes: CD45RO+ enriched T cells.

Here is the DNA: TGCGCCAGCAGTGAGGCAGGCCTGTTTATCCGGGTCTACGAGCAGTACTTC. Its protein reads: CASSEAGLFIRVYEQYF. The chain couples TRBV10-2 to TRBJ2-7, with the identity of the D gene unclear. Counted from cysteine to phenylalanine, this CDR3 has 17 amino acids. Just CDR3 DNA is preserved here, 51 bases in frame from base 1. Via the germline V gene, CDR1 is WSHSY and CDR2 SAAADI. V is shortened by 2 bases, J by 3 bases, and the region joining them spans 20 bases.